This note documents a single T cell receptor beta chain sequence. The antigen it recognizes is unknown. No qualities accompany the bases; no much larger clone lies one base away. Participants in the prospective study were enrolled through a virtual design, were aged about 18 to 100 years, and lived in 24 United States geographic areas. In the prospective study, participants were assigned to cohorts based on the clinical history participants reported in a screening survey and a study questionnaire. ImmuneRACE Cohort 3 recovered participants were defined by two consecutive negative NP/OP PCR tests, healthcare professional clearance, or symptom resolution. In the prospective study, whole blood, serum and a nasopharyngeal or oropharyngeal swab were collected from each participant by mobile phlebotomists. Additional blood draws and questionnaires over an approximately 2-month period could optionally be provided by prospective study participants. Before DNA extraction, blood samples from the prospective study were shipped at room temperature or frozen.

The immunoSEQ Assay, a bias-controlled multiplex PCR, was used to amplify TCRbeta CDR3 regions from genomic DNA. The authors processed their data as follows. The number of nucleated cells in each sample was estimated by amplification of reference gene primers within the assay. To quantify the absolute abundance of each unique TCRbeta CDR3 rearrangement, sequence reads were collapsed and filtered. Productive Simpson clonality was computed per sample as the square root of Simpson's diversity index over productive rearrangements. TCRdb took over this immuneACCESS table, retaining in-frame rearrangements with V and J assigned. Such tables are incomplete; in checked studies, under half of the missing clones stem from an unresolved V gene, and the remainder is unexplained. Clone size and V and J calls were adopted from that table, with D and trimming inferred from the DNA. The sample table records a few hundred thousand clones; about 85% of these occur just once. The ten largest account for 5.5% to 6% of the sample.

This sample stems from a study of blood T cell repertoires in COVID-19 (dated by TCRdb to the early 2020s). Describing the broader study: Samples covering the acute and convalescent phases of COVID-19 were provided by collaborators in the United States, Italy and Spain. The prospective study material was composed of cDNA or gDNA derived from T cells, B-cell-depleted T cells, or PBMCs. Deeply sampled blood TCRbeta repertoires from subjects exposed to, actively infected with, or recovered from COVID-19 were included in the dataset. The repertoires were released in a freely available public database intended as a resource for research on the immune response to SARS-CoV-2. The samples were drawn from the first 160 participants of the ongoing ImmuneRACE study and from 1,254 subjects provided by 6 global collaborators. A de-identified subject ID, COVID-19 status, age in years and sex were almost always included in the sample metadata. Where HLA class I and class II types were available, the types were taken from metadata supplied by the sample provider, not from assay-based typing. Results the study describes overall, beyond this receptor: How much clinical and demographic metadata was included differed by source and by participant, and the metadata was provided uncurated.

Trimming leaves V shorter by 1 base and J shorter by 6 bases, with the junction holding 5 bases beyond the gene matches. From the cysteine up to the phenylalanine, the CDR3 has a length of 14 residues. Only the CDR3 portion is preserved as DNA: 42 bases, with reading frame beginning at the first base. The germline V gene (reference sequence) sets CDR1 to LGHDT and CDR2 to YNNKEL. This clonotype originated in a young woman who had recovered from COVID-19. In this chain, TRBV3-1 (or the pseudogene TRBV3-2) is recombined with TRBJ1-1; 7 bases in the junction line up with TRBD1. Sequenced input: PBMCs or T cells enriched from blood (not recorded which). The DNA sequence is given as TGTGCCAGCAGCCAAGTTCAGGGGGTCGCTGAAGCTTTCTTT. The encoded protein is CASSQVQGVAEAFF.